Listed below are T cell receptor beta chains from one sample, sequenced in a study of blood T cell repertoires in COVID-19. Here immunoSEQ multiplex PCR was the method, and the copy in TCRdb shows in-frame clones only, minus some. Of approximately 320,000 clones listed, approximately 85% are singletons. Sequencing was done on a sample of peripheral blood. The receptors originated from a human donor in a cohort sampled during active COVID-19. Each CDR3 is given with its conserved first and last residue. The order of the fields is V gene, clone size, J gene, D gene, CDR3 DNA, CDR3 protein. A D gene is named only where the DNA matches it firmly. Size is stated for part of the rows, as once, few or many counts, or as a class when the clone is expanded.

>TRBV2|-|TRBJ1-1|TRBD1
TGTGCCAGCATCTCCCGGGACAGGGCCTGGATGAACACTGAAGCTTTCTTT
CASISRDRAWMNTEAFF
>TRBV6-6|-|TRBJ1-5|TRBD1
TGTGCCAGCAGTCCACTGAACAGGGGGCCGCTGAGCAATCAGCCCCAGCATTTT
CASSPLNRGPLSNQPQHF
>TRBV19|-|TRBJ1-6|-
TGTGCCAGTACCTCGCGGGGGGTCAATTCACCCCTCCACTTT
CASTSRGVNSPLHF
>TRBV5-1|-|TRBJ1-5|-
TGCGCCAGCAGCCTGGGAGACACTTTTAATCAGCCCCAGCATTTT
CASSLGDTFNQPQHF
>TRBV10-3|once|TRBJ2-5|-
TGTGCCATCAGTGTAAGCGACCAAGAGACCCAGTACTTC
CAISVSDQETQYF
>TRBV12-5|-|TRBJ2-1|-
TGTGCTAGTGGTCTGCCCGGGGGCAATGAGCAGTTCTTC
CASGLPGGNEQFF
>TRBV7-3|-|TRBJ2-7|TRBD1
TGTGCCAGCAGCTGGAGCGCGGGACAGGGGACCTACGAGCAGTACTTC
CASSWSAGQGTYEQYF
>TRBV6-5|-|TRBJ2-7|TRBD1
TGTGCCGGACGTCCGACAGGGGACATGTCCTACGAGCAGTACTTC
CAGRPTGDMSYEQYF
>TRBV5-4|-|TRBJ2-2|TRBD1
TGTGCCAGCAGCTTACCCGGGACAGGGGACGGGGAGCTGTTTTTT
CASSLPGTGDGELFF
>TRBV12-3/TRBV12-4|-|TRBJ1-2|TRBD1
TGTGCCAGCAGCGACAGGGGGCCACGTGGCTACACCTTC
CASSDRGPRGYTF
>TRBV7-9|-|TRBJ1-1|-
TGTGCCAGCAGCCCGGCCTGGGGGGTGGACACTGAAGCTTTCTTT
CASSPAWGVDTEAFF
>TRBV28|-|TRBJ1-5|TRBD1
TGTGCCAGCAGTTGGACAGGGAATCAGCCCCAGCATTTT
CASSWTGNQPQHF
>TRBV30|-|TRBJ1-4|-
TGTGCCTGGAGCCCTCCGGGACTGCTTAATGAAAAACTGTTTTTT
CAWSPPGLLNEKLFF
>TRBV10-2|-|TRBJ2-4|-
TGCGCCAGCAGTGAGTCGGACAGAAACATTCAGTACTTC
CASSESDRNIQYF
>TRBV7-9|-|TRBJ2-2|-
TGTGCCAGCAGCTTATCCCAGGGAAGCACCGGGGAGCTGTTTTTT
CASSLSQGSTGELFF
>TRBV6-5|-|TRBJ1-4|-
TGTGCCACCGTGACCCGACAAGCAACTAATGAAAAACTGTTTTTT
CATVTRQATNEKLFF
>TRBV3-1/TRBV3-2|many|TRBJ1-1|-
TGTGCCAGCAGCCAAGAGAGCTCTTCTTTCTTT
CASSQESSSFF
>TRBV6-2/TRBV6-3|-|TRBJ1-1|-
TGTGCCAGCAGTTACTCATCGACAGAAATGAACACTGAAGCTTTCTTT
CASSYSSTEMNTEAFF
>TRBV4-1|-|TRBJ1-5|-
TGCGCCAGCAGCCAAGAATGGCTCAGGATTACTTACAATCAGCCCCAGCATTTT
CASSQEWLRITYNQPQHF
>TRBV30|few|TRBJ1-6|TRBD1
TGTGCCTGGAGCGCGGGACAGGGGGCCAATTCACCCCTCCACTTT
CAWSAGQGANSPLHF
>TRBV9|-|TRBJ1-1|TRBD1
TGTGCCAGCAGCGCACAGGGGTACACTGAAGCTTTCTTT
CASSAQGYTEAFF
>TRBV19|-|TRBJ2-7|-
TGTGCCAGTAGTACCTCAGGGGTAGTCCACGAGCAGTACTTC
CASSTSGVVHEQYF
>TRBV4-1|-|TRBJ2-6|TRBD1
TGCGCCAGCAGCCAAGATAGGGGAACCGGGACAGGGGCTGGGGCCAACGTCCTGACTTTC
CASSQDRGTGTGAGANVLTF
>TRBV30|-|TRBJ1-1|-
TGTGCCGGAACGGAGGCGAACACTGAAGCTTTCTTT
CAGTEANTEAFF
>TRBV5-6|-|TRBJ1-5|-
TGTGCCAGCAGCGCCCGGGGGGTTCGTCATCAGCCCCAGCATTTT
CASSARGVRHQPQHF
>TRBV6-5|few|TRBJ1-1|-
TGTGCCAGCATATCGAGAGGAGCTTTCTTT
CASISRGAFF
>TRBV24-1|-|TRBJ2-3|TRBD2
TGTGCCACCGCGGGGGGGCTGGGGGATACGCAGTATTTT
CATAGGLGDTQYF
>TRBV6-5|-|TRBJ2-7|TRBD1
TGTGCCAGCAAGCAGACAGGGCCCTACGAGCAGTACTTC
CASKQTGPYEQYF
>TRBV6-6|-|TRBJ2-2|-
TGTGCCAGCAGTCCCACGCGTCAAAATACCGGGGAGCTGTTTTTT
CASSPTRQNTGELFF
>TRBV5-8|-|TRBJ1-1|-
TGTGCCAGCAGCTGGGGGGATGGGGCTAACACTGAAGCTTTCTTT
CASSWGDGANTEAFF
>TRBV18|-|TRBJ1-4|-
TGTGCCAGCTCACGGGCCGGACAGAGCCTAGAAAAACTGTTTTTT
CASSRAGQSLEKLFF
>TRBV10-1|-|TRBJ2-1|-
TGCGCCAGCAGTGAGCTTGGGACGGGGGGCTACAATGGGCAGTTCTTC
CASSELGTGGYNGQFF
>TRBV12-3/TRBV12-4|-|TRBJ2-3|-
TGTGCCAGCAGTTTAGCCCCTTCAGATACGCAGTATTTT
CASSLAPSDTQYF
>TRBV28|-|TRBJ2-1|-
TGTGCCAGCAGTTTGTTACAGAATGAGCAGTTCTTC
CASSLLQNEQFF
>TRBV5-4|-|TRBJ1-6|TRBD1
TGTGCCAGCAGCTTGGAGGACAGGCCCAATTCACCCCTCCACTTT
CASSLEDRPNSPLHF
>TRBV11-2|-|TRBJ2-7|-
TGTGCCAGCACCTCGAAACCGGAAGGGGGTCGCGAGCAGTACTTC
CASTSKPEGGREQYF
>TRBV6-5|-|TRBJ1-1|-
TGTGCCAGCAGCAAACAGCGGGGCACTGAAGCTTTCTTT
CASSKQRGTEAFF
>TRBV7-9|-|TRBJ2-3|-
TGTGCCAGCAGCTTAACCGGGGAAAGCACAGATACGCAGTATTTT
CASSLTGESTDTQYF
>TRBV30|once|TRBJ1-6|TRBD1
TGTGCCTGGAGTGTACAGCGAGGACAGGGTGGATCACCCCTCCACTTT
CAWSVQRGQGGSPLHF
>TRBV5-1|-|TRBJ2-7|-
TGCGCCAGCAGCTTGGATAGCAGGGTAGGCGAGCAGTACTTC
CASSLDSRVGEQYF